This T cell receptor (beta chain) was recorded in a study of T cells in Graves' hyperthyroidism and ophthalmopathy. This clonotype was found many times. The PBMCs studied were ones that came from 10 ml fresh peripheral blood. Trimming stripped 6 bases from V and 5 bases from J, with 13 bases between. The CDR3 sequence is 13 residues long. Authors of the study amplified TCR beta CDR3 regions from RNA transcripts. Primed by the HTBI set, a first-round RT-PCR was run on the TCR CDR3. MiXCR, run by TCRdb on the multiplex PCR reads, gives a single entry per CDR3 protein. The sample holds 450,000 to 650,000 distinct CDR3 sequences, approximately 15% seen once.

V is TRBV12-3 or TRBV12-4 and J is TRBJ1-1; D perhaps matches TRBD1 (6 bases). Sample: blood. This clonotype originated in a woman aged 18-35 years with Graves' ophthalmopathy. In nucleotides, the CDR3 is TGTGCCAGCAGCTCGGGGGGCTTAACTGAAGCTTTCTTT. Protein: CASSSGGLTEAFF.